The 8 T cell receptor beta chains below were found in one sample sequenced in a study of T-cell reconstitution after alpha-beta-depleted transplantation in children. The authors prepared the TCRbeta library with unique molecular identifiers. TCRdb re-analysed the PCR reads in MiXCR, keeping a single row per CDR3 protein. The table has about 610,000 distinct CDR3 sequences, about 10% seen once. The sequencing here drew on PBMCs from the stem cell graft donor, taken from the stem cell graft. The receptor source for this set is a human donor who donated a stem cell graft to a child with acute myeloid leukemia.

This clonotype was observed at least ten times. The genes are TRBV5-1 and TRBJ2-7, with 7 positions matching TRBD1. The trim removed 4 bases at V and 7 bases at J, leaving 11 bases unmatched. The CDR3 contains 14 residues. CDR1 is SGHRS and CDR2 is YFSETQ in the germline V gene. CDR3 bases: TGCGCCAGCAGCAACCTCGACAGGGCTCGGGAGCAGTACTTC. It translates to CASSNLDRAREQYF.

CDR3 nucleotide sequence: TGCAGTGCCACTGGGGGACAGGGTATTGACAATCAGCCCCAGCATTTT. It specifies CSATGGQGIDNQPQHF. This chain connects TRBV20-1 to TRBJ1-5; 9 bases are a match to TRBD1. Germline CDR1 reads DFQATT; CDR2 reads SNEGSKA (reference sequence). The CDR3 has 16 residues. The V and J ends lost 6 bases and 3 bases, in that order; junction bases with no gene match: 12.

This clonotype was observed many times. The chain is built from TRBV7-6 and TRBJ1-2, with D perhaps matching TRBD1 (5 bases). The V gene's germline CDR1 is SGHVS and CDR2 FNYEAQ. V dropped 5 bases and J dropped 6 bases, with 10 bases sitting between them. The CDR3 runs 12 residues. CDR3 in amino acids: CASSPGTDGYTF. CDR3 DNA: TGTGCCAGCAGCCCAGGGACGGATGGCTACACCTTC. The full variable domain, in which reference TRBV7-6 and TRBJ1-2 provide the parts outside the CDR3, is GAGVSQSPRYKVTKRGQDVALRCDPISGHVSLYWYRQALGQGPEFLTYFNYEAQQDKSGLPNDRFSAERPEGSISTLTIQRTEQRDSAMYRCASSPGTDGYTFGSGTRLTVV.

This clonotype came up a few times. The J gene is TRBJ2-7, the V gene TRBV7-2; TRBD1 aligns across 7 bases. Germline V CDR1 and CDR2: SGHTA, FQGNSA. V lost 8 bases, J lost 4 bases, and 2 bases stayed unmatched. The CDR3 is made up of 11 amino acids. Written as DNA, the CDR3 is TGTGCCAGCCAGGGGGAGTACGAGCAGTACTTC. This encodes CASQGEYEQYF.

The V gene is TRBV2, the J gene TRBJ1-2, with 7 bases fitting TRBD1. After removal of 7 bases from V and 5 bases from J, the junction contained 7 bases not matched to a gene. The germline V gene encodes CDR1 SNHLY and CDR2 FYNNEI. This CDR3 comprises 13 residues. For the CDR3, the DNA is TGTGCCAGCAAGGGACAGCTAAATTATGGCTACACCTTC. It translates to CASKGQLNYGYTF.

For this clonotype: Compared with germline, one end of the junction differs, possibly owing to a read error. The V gene is TRBV12-3 or TRBV12-4, the J gene TRBJ2-7; D may be TRBD2 (6 bases). The CDR3 extends over 15 amino acids. The CDR3 loop is CASSKRASDTYEQCF. In DNA, the CDR3 is TGTGCCAGCAGCAAGCGAGCTAGCGACACCTACGAGCAGTGCTTC.

In this sample, this clonotype turned up a few times. The chain employs TRBV6-2 or TRBV6-3 and TRBJ2-7, with a weak D call TRBD2 (5 bases). With 7 bases removed from V and 4 bases from J, the gap between germline ends came to 20 bases. The CDR3 totals 15 residues. Germline V gene lookup returns CDR1 MNHEY and CDR2 SVGEGT. The CDR3 spells CASNTTRGIEYEQYF. For the CDR3, the DNA is TGTGCCAGCAACACCACTAGAGGTATTGAGTACGAGCAGTACTTC.

The chain has TRBV15 and TRBJ2-7; TRBD1 aligns across 9 bases. The CDR3 consists of 15 residues. Per germline, CDR1 LNHNV and CDR2 YYDKDF (reference sequence). After removal of 1 base from V and 4 bases from J, the junction contained 5 bases not matched to a gene. CDR3 nucleotides: TGTGCCACCAGCAGAGGAGGGGGACAGGGATACGAGCAGTACTTC. It yields the protein CATSRGGGQGYEQYF.